The 22 T cell receptor beta chains in this list originate from one sample, sequenced in a study of blood T cells in healthy people across ages. Combining a sample-barcoded 5' primer with a J-beta primer mix, a second PCR ran for about 6 to 12 cycles. TCRdb processed the 5' RACE reads anew with MiXCR; each CDR3 protein has one entry. The table records over 1.5 million distinct CDR3 sequences, around half of them present only once. Material: blood. Every receptor here comes from a woman aged 40 to 50 in good health.

The chain employs TRBV6-2 or TRBV6-3 and TRBJ2-5, with D hard to call. The end of the DNA aligns better with TRBJ2-7, so the J call may be wrong. The germline V gene has CDR1 MNHEY and CDR2 SVGEGT. The CDR3 totals 14 residues. The chain's CDR3 is CASSLADRTHEQYF. CDR3 sequence (DNA): TGTGCCAGCAGTTTAGCAGATCGGACGCACGAGCAGTACTTC.

This clonotype was picked up one time. J is TRBJ2-3 and V is TRBV6-2 or TRBV6-3, with 8 bases aligning to TRBD2. This CDR3 is 14 amino acids long. After removal of 5 bases from V and 3 bases from J, the junction contained 4 bases not matched to a gene. Germline CDR1 reads MNHEY; CDR2 reads SVGEGT. The CDR3 DNA follows: TGTGCCAGCAGTAGCGGGGGCCATACAGATACGCAGTATTTT. Translating gives CASSSGGHTDTQYF.

The chain combines TRBV6-6 with TRBJ1-5, with a tentative D call TRBD1 (5 bases). Trimming cost V 2 bases and J 5 bases, with 10 bases left between them. The CDR3 spans 14 residues. The germline V gene encodes CDR1 MNHNY and CDR2 SVGAGI (reference sequence). In nucleotides, the CDR3 is TGTGCCAGCAGTTACCTTAGCAGGGATCAGCCCCAGCATTTT. This codes for CASSYLSRDQPQHF.

This clonotype was recorded a few times. The CDR3 bases are TGCAGCGTTGAAGGAAGTAGCGGGACCACAGATACGCAGTATTTT. It yields the protein CSVEGSSGTTDTQYF. The V call is TRBV29-1, the J call TRBJ2-3; 8 bases are shared with TRBD2. The germline V gene encodes CDR1 SQVTM and CDR2 ANQGSEA. The junction had 5 bases not matched to a gene; V was cut back by 1 base and J by 2 bases. The CDR3 has 15 amino acids.

The V gene is TRBV25-1, the J gene TRBJ1-6; no definite D call. This CDR3 region has 15 residues. The V gene lost 5 bases and the J gene lost 7 bases, with 15 bases spanning the gap. Germline assignment: CDR1 MGHDK and CDR2 SYGVNS. The CDR3 DNA sequence: TGTGCCAGCAGTCCCCAAGGGCAGAGAAATTCACCCCTCCACTTT. Its protein is CASSPQGQRNSPLHF.

This clonotype was detected ten times or more. The chain uses TRBV7-2 and TRBJ2-5, with D unclear. Germline-derived CDR1 and CDR2 are SGHTA and FQGNSA. This CDR3 is 11 amino acids long. V lost 5 bases to trimming and J lost 2 bases, with 3 bases between them. The CDR3: CASSKQETQYF. Written as DNA, the CDR3 is TGTGCCAGCAGCAAACAAGAGACCCAGTACTTC.

The chain carries TRBV5-6 and TRBJ2-5, with no clear D. V lost 0 bases, J lost 2 bases, and 11 bases lay in between. The V gene's germline CDR1 is SGHDT and CDR2 YYEEEE. The CDR3 has 15 amino acids. The CDR3 loop is CASSLEPGRQETQYF. The CDR3 DNA reads as TGTGCCAGCAGCTTGGAGCCGGGCCGACAAGAGACCCAGTACTTC.

The V and J genes are TRBV6-2 or TRBV6-3 and TRBJ1-5; D is unresolved. Germline CDR1 reads MNHEY; CDR2 reads SVGEGT. This CDR3 region has 13 residues. Trimming took off 2 bases at V and 6 bases at J, with 8 bases between the two ends. CDR3 loop: CASSYTTPQPQHF. In nucleotides, the CDR3 is TGTGCCAGCAGTTACACGACCCCTCAGCCCCAGCATTTT.

The chain has TRBV24-1 and TRBJ2-1; tentative D call: TRBD1 (5 bases). The J call is uncertain, as TRBJ2-7 better fits the DNA end. The V gene's germline CDR1 is KGHDR and CDR2 SFDVKD. The CDR3 is made up of 15 amino acids. In nucleotides, the CDR3 is TGTGCCACCAGTGACACAGGCCACCCTTCGGACGAGCAGTACTTC. Protein sequence: CATSDTGHPSDEQYF.

The V call is TRBV20-1, the J call TRBJ2-4; TRBD2 matches at 9 bases. V lost 1 base and J lost 6; bases outside the gene matches: 4. This CDR3 has 14 amino acids. CDR1 is DFQATT, CDR2 SNEGSKA, per germline (reference sequence). In DNA, the CDR3 is TGCAGTGCTAGAGTCAGACTAGCGGCAAACATTCAGTACTTC. It codes for CSARVRLAANIQYF.

This clonotype was seen a few times. The chain is built from TRBV28 and TRBJ2-5; D call uncertain. Germline V gene lookup returns CDR1 MDHEN and CDR2 SYDVKM. Trimming removed 4 bases at V and 5 bases at J, with 14 bases between. This CDR3 contains 14 residues. The CDR3 DNA follows: TGTGCCAGCAGTTCCCCGGGCCCGCCTGAGACCCAGTACTTC. As protein: CASSSPGPPETQYF.

This clonotype was detected a few times. This sequence joins TRBV29-1 and TRBJ2-5, with D possibly matching TRBD2 (5 bases). The V end lost 0 bases, the J end lost 9 bases, and 14 bases lay between the germline ends. Germline CDR1 reads SQVTM; CDR2 reads ANQGSEA. The CDR3 covers 13 residues. The CDR3 nucleotides are TGCAGCGTTGAAGATGGACCCCAAGCGGCCCAGTACTTC. Its protein product is CSVEDGPQAAQYF.

The gene calls are TRBV4-2 and TRBJ1-6; 9 nucleotides agree with TRBD1. Germline V gene lookup returns CDR1 LGHNA and CDR2 YNFKEQ. This CDR3 is 15 amino acids long. V lost 4 bases and J lost 12; bases outside the gene matches: 10. The CDR3 DNA follows: TGTGCCAGCAGCCGGGGGGAGGACAGGGGCGAACCCCTCCACTTT. Protein sequence: CASSRGEDRGEPLHF.

This clonotype came up once. The rearrangement links TRBV6-2 or TRBV6-3 to TRBJ2-5; D possibly corresponds to TRBD1 (5 bases). The CDR3 extends over 14 amino acids. V shed 8 bases and J shed 11 bases, with 24 bases lying between them. Germline lookup yields CDR1 MNHEY and CDR2 SVGEGT. CDR3 DNA sequence: TGTGCCAGCGGCTCCGAGACAGTAATCAATGAGCAGTACTTC. Translated: CASGSETVINEQYF.

V usage is TRBV11-2 and J usage is TRBJ1-2; D is undetermined. With 2 bases removed from V and 4 bases from J, the gap between germline ends came to 11 bases. Germline V gene lookup returns CDR1 SGHAT and CDR2 FQNNGV. The CDR3 extends over 14 amino acids. Here the CDR3 reads CASSLLGFAYGYTF. CDR3 nucleotides: TGTGCCAGCAGCTTACTAGGGTTCGCCTATGGCTACACCTTC. Drawing the rest from reference TRBV11-2 and TRBJ1-2, the complete variable domain is EAGVAQSPRYKIIEKRQSVAFWCNPISGHATLYWYQQILGQGPKLLIQFQNNGVVDDSQLPKDRFSAERLKGVDSTLKIQPAKLEDSAVYLCASSLLGFAYGYTFGSGTRLTVV.

This clonotype was seen only a few times. In nucleotides, the CDR3 is TGTGCCAGCAGCTCCCGGGACAGGGGGTTCTACGAGCAGTACTTC. Protein product: CASSSRDRGFYEQYF. This chain connects TRBV6-2 or TRBV6-3 to TRBJ2-7; 11 nucleotides agree with TRBD1. The CDR3 contains 15 residues. CDR1 is MNHEY and CDR2 is SVGEGT in the germline V gene. The J segment lost 3 bases and the V segment lost 6 bases, leaving 7 bases of the junction unmatched.

The CDR3 DNA reads as TGTGCCAGCAGCCAAGGGGGACGGCTCGAATACACCTTC. This sequence encodes CASSQGGRLEYTF. The chain carries TRBV3-1 and TRBJ1-2, with TRBD1 as a possible D gene (5 bases). The CDR3 contains 13 residues. Germline CDR1 and CDR2: LGHDT and YNNKEL (reference sequence). V was clipped by 1 base and J by 11 bases, with 14 bases between them.

This clonotype was counted between two and nine times. This sequence joins TRBV6-1 and TRBJ2-7; 9 bases are a match to TRBD1. This CDR3 contains 17 residues. Unmatched junction bases numbered 13, after V lost 5 bases and J lost 2 bases. Per the germline V gene, CDR1 is MNHNS and CDR2 is SASEGT. CDR3 nucleotides: TGTGCCAGCAGTACCCGGGGCGGGACAGGGAAGACCTACGAGCAGTACTTC. Amino acid sequence: CASSTRGGTGKTYEQYF.

The V and J genes are TRBV6-5 and TRBJ1-4; no clear D. From germline, CDR1 is MNHEY and CDR2 SVGAGI. The CDR3 length is 14 residues. V was clipped by 2 bases and J by 3 bases, with 7 bases between them. The CDR3 region is CASSYGRSNEKLFF. The CDR3 DNA reads as TGTGCCAGCAGTTACGGCAGGTCTAATGAAAAACTGTTTTTT.

This chain links TRBV18 with TRBJ2-7, with D possibly matching TRBD2 (6 bases). Looked up from germline, CDR1 is KGHSH and CDR2 is LQKENI. V was cut by 6 bases and J by 3 bases, with 12 bases left in between. This CDR3 is 13 amino acids long. The chain's CDR3 is CASSGGVHYEQYF. The CDR3 nucleotides read TGTGCCAGCTCCGGGGGAGTTCACTACGAGCAGTACTTC.

The chain links TRBV20-1 to TRBJ2-1; the match to TRBD2 covers 8 bases. Germline values: CDR1 DFQATT, CDR2 SNEGSKA (reference sequence). J gave up 6 bases and V 2 bases, and 6 bases lay outside the gene matches. This CDR3 is built from 14 residues. CDR3 coding DNA: TGCAGTGCTAGATTGGGACTAGAAGGCAATGAGCAGTTCTTC. Translated: CSARLGLEGNEQFF.

The chain joins TRBV7-2 to TRBJ1-6; 10 bases align to TRBD1. V lost 5 bases and J lost 10; bases outside the gene matches: 5. The germline V gene encodes CDR1 SGHTA and CDR2 FQGNSA. This CDR3 spans 14 amino acids. The CDR3 bases are TGTGCCAGCAGCCGCGACAGGGGGCGGTCACCCCTCCACTTT. The encoded protein is CASSRDRGRSPLHF.